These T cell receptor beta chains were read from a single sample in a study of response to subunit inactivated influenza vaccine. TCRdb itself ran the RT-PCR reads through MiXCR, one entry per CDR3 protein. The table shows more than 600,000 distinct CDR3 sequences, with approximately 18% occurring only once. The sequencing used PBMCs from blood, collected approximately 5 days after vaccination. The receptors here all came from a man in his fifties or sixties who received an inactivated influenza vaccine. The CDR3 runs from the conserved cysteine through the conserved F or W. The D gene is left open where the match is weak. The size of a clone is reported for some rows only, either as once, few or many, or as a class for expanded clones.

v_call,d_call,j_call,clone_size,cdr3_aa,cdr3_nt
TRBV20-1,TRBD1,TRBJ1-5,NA,CSWAGTGNQPQHF,TGCAGTTGGGCTGGGACAGGCAATCAGCCCCAGCATTTT
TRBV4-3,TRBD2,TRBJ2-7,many,CASSQGLAGEQYF,TGCGCCAGCAGCCAAGGACTAGCTGGCGAGCAGTACTTC
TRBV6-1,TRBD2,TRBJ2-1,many,CASTLAGSLNEQFF,TGTGCCAGCACCTTAGCGGGCTCACTTAATGAGCAGTTCTTC
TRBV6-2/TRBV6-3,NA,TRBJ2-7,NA,CASQRQGKEQYF,TGTGCCAGCCAACGGCAGGGCAAGGAGCAGTACTTC
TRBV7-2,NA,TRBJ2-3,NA,CASSPTFGGTDTQYF,TGTGCCAGCAGCCCGACTTTTGGTGGGACAGATACGCAGTATTTT
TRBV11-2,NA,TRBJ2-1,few,CASSLLSINEQFF,TGTGCCAGCAGCTTATTGTCGATCAATGAGCAGTTCTTC
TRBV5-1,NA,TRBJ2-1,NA,CASSPNGGTSYNEQFF,TGCGCCAGCAGCCCCAATGGGGGAACGTCCTACAATGAGCAGTTCTTC
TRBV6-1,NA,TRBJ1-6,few,CASTRDKFNSPLHF,TGTGCCAGCACCCGGGACAAATTTAATTCACCCCTCCACTTT
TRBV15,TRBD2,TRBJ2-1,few,CATSRLAEDNEQFF,TGTGCCACCAGCAGACTAGCGGAAGACAATGAGCAGTTCTTC
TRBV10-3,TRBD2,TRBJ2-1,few,CAISGVVAGGGYNEQFF,TGTGCCATCAGTGGGGTGGTAGCGGGGGGCGGTTACAATGAGCAGTTCTTC
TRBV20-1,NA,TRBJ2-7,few,CSATGTANGYEQYF,TGCAGTGCTACCGGGACGGCAAACGGCTACGAGCAGTACTTC
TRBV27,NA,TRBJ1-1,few,CASRRQAPNTEAFF,TGTGCCAGCAGACGACAGGCGCCGAACACTGAAGCTTTCTTT
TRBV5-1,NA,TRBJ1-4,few,CASSADLIGTTTNEKLFF,TGCGCCAGCAGTGCGGACTTAATTGGAACAACAACTAATGAAAAACTGTTTTTT
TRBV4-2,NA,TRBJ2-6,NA,CASSPSAGNGANVLTF,TGTGCCAGCAGCCCGAGTGCAGGGAATGGGGCCAACGTCCTGACTTTC
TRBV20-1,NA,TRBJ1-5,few,CSASGTSNQPQHF,TGCAGTGCTAGTGGGACTAGCAATCAGCCCCAGCATTTT
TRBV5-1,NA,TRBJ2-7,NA,CASSALLFQGHEQYF,TGCGCCAGCAGCGCCTTGTTATTTCAGGGCCACGAGCAGTACTTC
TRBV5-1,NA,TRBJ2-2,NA,CASSSARTGPNTGELFF,TGCGCCAGCAGCAGTGCGAGAACAGGGCCGAACACCGGGGAGCTGTTTTTT